A selection of T cell receptor beta chains follows, all from one sample in a study of blood T cell repertoires in COVID-19. Assay: immunoSEQ multiplex PCR; the TCRdb copy retains only in-frame clones and omits some. The sample records some 210,000 clones, over 75% being singletons. Sequencing was done on a sample of peripheral blood. The origin of the receptors is a middle-aged woman with acute or convalescent COVID-19. CDR3s include the opening cysteine and the closing phenylalanine or tryptophan. The order of the fields is CDR3 protein, CDR3 DNA, D gene, J gene, clone size, V gene. D genes are given only for firm matches. Some rows have no size entry. The others give once, few or many, or a class for an expanded clone.

CDR3 protein: CASSPTGTGVSSTIYF
CDR3 DNA: TGTGCCAGCTCACCCACCGGGACAGGGGTTTCTTCCACCATATATTTT
D gene: TRBD1
J gene: TRBJ1-3
clone size: few
V gene: TRBV18

CDR3 protein: CASSFRTSGVADTQYF
CDR3 DNA: TGTGCCAGCAGCTTTAGGACTAGCGGGGTCGCAGATACGCAGTATTTT
D gene: TRBD2
J gene: TRBJ2-3
clone size: NA
V gene: TRBV11-2

CDR3 protein: CASSHVSGGAGLDTQYF
CDR3 DNA: TGTGCCAGCAGCCACGTTAGCGGGGGGGCGGGGTTGGATACGCAGTATTTT
D gene: TRBD2
J gene: TRBJ2-3
clone size: NA
V gene: TRBV3-1/TRBV3-2

CDR3 protein: CASSSSNYGYTF
CDR3 DNA: TGTGCCAGCAGTTCCTCTAACTATGGCTACACCTTC
D gene: NA
J gene: TRBJ1-2
clone size: NA
V gene: TRBV28

CDR3 protein: CASSPSATGKLGTEAFF
CDR3 DNA: TGTGCCAGCAGCCCCTCGGCGACAGGTAAATTGGGGACTGAAGCTTTCTTT
D gene: NA
J gene: TRBJ1-1
clone size: once
V gene: TRBV11-3

CDR3 protein: CASSPQTGETQYF
CDR3 DNA: TGTGCCAGCTCACCCCAAACAGGGGAGACCCAGTACTTC
D gene: NA
J gene: TRBJ2-5
clone size: NA
V gene: TRBV18

CDR3 protein: CASKGGNQPQHF
CDR3 DNA: TGTGCCAGCAAGGGAGGGAATCAGCCCCAGCATTTT
D gene: NA
J gene: TRBJ1-5
clone size: once
V gene: TRBV6-5

CDR3 protein: CSVGRVGRAGMNTEAFF
CDR3 DNA: TGCAGCGTTGGCCGCGTAGGGAGGGCTGGTATGAACACTGAAGCTTTCTTT
D gene: NA
J gene: TRBJ1-1
clone size: NA
V gene: TRBV29-1

CDR3 protein: CASSFSGGENEQFF
CDR3 DNA: TGCGCCAGCAGCTTTAGCGGGGGTGAAAATGAGCAGTTCTTC
D gene: TRBD2
J gene: TRBJ2-1
clone size: NA
V gene: TRBV5-1

CDR3 protein: CASQPSGGTDTQYF
CDR3 DNA: TGTGCCAGCCAGCCTAGCGGAGGCACAGATACGCAGTATTTT
D gene: TRBD2
J gene: TRBJ2-3
clone size: NA
V gene: TRBV2

CDR3 protein: CASSLFQDSYNEQFF
CDR3 DNA: TGTGCCAGCAGTTTATTTCAGGATTCCTACAATGAGCAGTTCTTC
D gene: NA
J gene: TRBJ2-1
clone size: NA
V gene: TRBV28

CDR3 protein: CASHRAPSSYNSPLHF
CDR3 DNA: TGTGCCAGCCACAGGGCTCCAAGCTCCTATAATTCACCCCTCCACTTT
D gene: NA
J gene: TRBJ1-6
clone size: NA
V gene: TRBV21-1

CDR3 protein: CASSFPRLAGSTDTQYF
CDR3 DNA: TGTGCCAGCAGCTTCCCTCGACTAGCGGGGAGCACAGATACGCAGTATTTT
D gene: TRBD2
J gene: TRBJ2-3
clone size: NA
V gene: TRBV7-2

CDR3 protein: CAISADRGRSGTGELFF
CDR3 DNA: TGTGCCATCAGTGCGGACAGGGGGCGATCGGGCACCGGGGAGCTGTTTTTT
D gene: TRBD1
J gene: TRBJ2-2
clone size: NA
V gene: TRBV10-3

CDR3 protein: CASSFALARTRGRAGELFF
CDR3 DNA: TGTGCCAGCAGCTTCGCGCTAGCCCGCACTCGCGGGCGGGCCGGGGAGCTGTTTTTT
D gene: NA
J gene: TRBJ2-2
clone size: once
V gene: TRBV7-9

CDR3 protein: CASSPQGIPNEKLFF
CDR3 DNA: TGTGCCAGCAGCCCGCAGGGCATCCCTAATGAAAAACTGTTTTTT
D gene: NA
J gene: TRBJ1-4
clone size: NA
V gene: TRBV7-9

CDR3 protein: CAIRRVVNTEAFF
CDR3 DNA: TGTGCCATCCGACGGGTAGTGAACACTGAAGCTTTCTTT
D gene: NA
J gene: TRBJ1-1
clone size: NA
V gene: TRBV2

CDR3 protein: CASSLDRQGF
CDR3 DNA: TGTGCCAGCAGCCTCGACCGACAGGGTTTT
D gene: TRBD1
J gene: TRBJ1-1
clone size: NA
V gene: TRBV9

CDR3 protein: CASSLDVESGEKLFF
CDR3 DNA: TGTGCCAGCAGCTTAGATGTGGAATCGGGGGAAAAACTGTTTTTT
D gene: NA
J gene: TRBJ1-4
clone size: NA
V gene: TRBV7-6

CDR3 protein: CASSEMGANQPQHF
CDR3 DNA: TGTGCCAGCAGTGAAATGGGGGCTAATCAGCCCCAGCATTTT
D gene: NA
J gene: TRBJ1-5
clone size: NA
V gene: TRBV2

CDR3 protein: CASSDDRDQPQHF
CDR3 DNA: TGCGCCAGCAGTGACGACAGGGATCAGCCCCAGCATTTT
D gene: TRBD1
J gene: TRBJ1-5
clone size: NA
V gene: TRBV10-2

CDR3 protein: CASSRLRGETQYF
CDR3 DNA: TGCGCCAGCAGCCGCCTTAGAGGAGAGACCCAGTACTTC
D gene: NA
J gene: TRBJ2-5
clone size: once
V gene: TRBV4-1

CDR3 protein: CATSVFDRIQETQYF
CDR3 DNA: TGTGCCACCAGTGTTTTTGACAGGATCCAAGAGACCCAGTACTTC
D gene: NA
J gene: TRBJ2-5
clone size: NA
V gene: TRBV24-1

CDR3 protein: CASSSGATRQETQYF
CDR3 DNA: TGTGCCAGCAGCTCAGGGGCCACTAGACAAGAGACCCAGTACTTC
D gene: NA
J gene: TRBJ2-5
clone size: NA
V gene: TRBV14

CDR3 protein: CASSVGFRGDYGYTF
CDR3 DNA: TGTGCCAGCAGCGTAGGGTTCAGGGGGGACTATGGCTACACCTTC
D gene: TRBD1
J gene: TRBJ1-2
clone size: NA
V gene: TRBV9

CDR3 protein: CASSWTGGEDTQYF
CDR3 DNA: TGTGCCAGCAGTTGGACAGGGGGCGAGGATACGCAGTATTTT
D gene: TRBD1
J gene: TRBJ2-3
clone size: once
V gene: TRBV6-5

CDR3 protein: CASSQLDRAFNGYTF
CDR3 DNA: TGTGCCAGCAGCCAACTGGACAGGGCGTTCAATGGCTACACCTTC
D gene: TRBD1
J gene: TRBJ1-2
clone size: NA
V gene: TRBV14

CDR3 protein: CASSSRGKRETQYF
CDR3 DNA: TGTGCCAGTAGTAGCAGGGGGAAAAGAGAGACCCAGTACTTC
D gene: TRBD1
J gene: TRBJ2-5
clone size: NA
V gene: TRBV19

CDR3 protein: CASSLQGVANEKLFF
CDR3 DNA: TGTGCCAGCAGCCTGCAGGGGGTAGCTAATGAAAAACTGTTTTTT
D gene: TRBD1
J gene: TRBJ1-4
clone size: NA
V gene: TRBV5-8

CDR3 protein: CASSPDRVADTQYF
CDR3 DNA: TGTGCCAGCAGTCCTGACAGGGTTGCAGATACGCAGTATTTT
D gene: TRBD1
J gene: TRBJ2-3
clone size: NA
V gene: TRBV2

CDR3 protein: CASSPPGLRGNEKLFF
CDR3 DNA: TGTGCCAGCTCACCACCCGGGCTCAGGGGGAATGAAAAACTGTTTTTT
D gene: TRBD1
J gene: TRBJ1-4
clone size: once
V gene: TRBV18

CDR3 protein: CASSPGGTVNTEAFF
CDR3 DNA: TGTGCCAGCAGCCCGGGGGGGACAGTGAACACTGAAGCTTTCTTT
D gene: TRBD1
J gene: TRBJ1-1
clone size: NA
V gene: TRBV3-1/TRBV3-2

CDR3 protein: CASSQQTGNQPQHF
CDR3 DNA: TGTGCCAGCAGCCAACAGACAGGCAATCAGCCCCAGCATTTT
D gene: NA
J gene: TRBJ1-5
clone size: NA
V gene: TRBV3-1/TRBV3-2

CDR3 protein: CAWSPVTEAFF
CDR3 DNA: TGTGCCTGGAGTCCGGTTACTGAAGCTTTCTTT
D gene: NA
J gene: TRBJ1-1
clone size: NA
V gene: TRBV30

CDR3 protein: CARSSGGGYTF
CDR3 DNA: TGTGCCAGAAGCTCGGGGGGCGGCTACACCTTC
D gene: NA
J gene: TRBJ1-2
clone size: NA
V gene: TRBV5-3

CDR3 protein: CAWSVQQYTEAFF
CDR3 DNA: TGTGCCTGGAGTGTACAACAGTACACTGAAGCTTTCTTT
D gene: NA
J gene: TRBJ1-1
clone size: NA
V gene: TRBV30

CDR3 protein: CASSKADRGLGTDTQYF
CDR3 DNA: TGTGCCAGCAGCAAAGCGGACAGGGGGCTTGGCACAGATACGCAGTATTTT
D gene: NA
J gene: TRBJ2-3
clone size: NA
V gene: TRBV21-1

CDR3 protein: CASSLNDETLNPGKLFF
CDR3 DNA: TGCGCCAGCAGCTTAAACGATGAAACTCTGAACCCAGGGAAACTGTTTTTT
D gene: NA
J gene: TRBJ1-4
clone size: once
V gene: TRBV5-1

CDR3 protein: CASSYSRGGTEAFF
CDR3 DNA: TGTGCCAGCAGTTACTCCCGGGGTGGCACTGAAGCTTTCTTT
D gene: NA
J gene: TRBJ1-1
clone size: NA
V gene: TRBV6-5

CDR3 protein: CAISESPSNYGYTF
CDR3 DNA: TGTGCCATCAGTGAGTCACCCAGTAACTATGGCTACACCTTC
D gene: NA
J gene: TRBJ1-2
clone size: once
V gene: TRBV10-3

CDR3 protein: CAWSATNYGYTF
CDR3 DNA: TGTGCCTGGAGTGCCACTAACTATGGCTACACCTTC
D gene: NA
J gene: TRBJ1-2
clone size: NA
V gene: TRBV30

CDR3 protein: CAISQGAPSNEQFF
CDR3 DNA: TGTGCCATATCCCAGGGGGCGCCCAGCAATGAGCAGTTCTTC
D gene: TRBD1
J gene: TRBJ2-1
clone size: NA
V gene: TRBV10-3

CDR3 protein: CASSTRQGPVSDYGYTF
CDR3 DNA: TGTGCCAGCAGTACTCGACAGGGCCCCGTTAGTGACTATGGCTACACCTTC
D gene: TRBD1
J gene: TRBJ1-2
clone size: NA
V gene: TRBV27

CDR3 protein: CASREEFLPGYTF
CDR3 DNA: TGTGCCAGCAGGGAGGAGTTCTTACCCGGCTACACCTTC
D gene: NA
J gene: TRBJ1-2
clone size: NA
V gene: TRBV2

CDR3 protein: CASRPGQSNTEAFF
CDR3 DNA: TGTGCCAGCAGACCGGGACAGTCGAACACTGAAGCTTTCTTT
D gene: TRBD1
J gene: TRBJ1-1
clone size: once
V gene: TRBV7-9

CDR3 protein: CASRDSYGYTF
CDR3 DNA: TGTGCCAGCAGAGACAGCTATGGCTACACCTTC
D gene: NA
J gene: TRBJ1-2
clone size: NA
V gene: TRBV2

CDR3 protein: CASSPLSRNEQFF
CDR3 DNA: TGTGCCAGCTCACCTCTCTCGAGAAATGAGCAGTTCTTC
D gene: NA
J gene: TRBJ2-1
clone size: NA
V gene: TRBV18

CDR3 protein: CASDRGWTEAFF
CDR3 DNA: TGTGCCAGCGACAGGGGGTGGACTGAAGCTTTCTTT
D gene: TRBD1
J gene: TRBJ1-1
clone size: NA
V gene: TRBV6-5

CDR3 protein: CASRVGLSYGYTF
CDR3 DNA: TGTGCCAGCAGGGTAGGACTGTCCTATGGCTACACCTTC
D gene: NA
J gene: TRBJ1-2
clone size: NA
V gene: TRBV6-5

CDR3 protein: CASRRGGEDTQYF
CDR3 DNA: TGTGCCAGCAGGCGGGGGGGAGAAGATACGCAGTATTTT
D gene: TRBD2
J gene: TRBJ2-3
clone size: NA
V gene: TRBV6-5

CDR3 protein: CASSLGEGGRYGYTF
CDR3 DNA: TGTGCCAGCAGCTTGGGGGAGGGTGGACGCTATGGCTACACCTTC
D gene: NA
J gene: TRBJ1-2
clone size: NA
V gene: TRBV5-6

CDR3 protein: CASSQEGGGRHYGYTF
CDR3 DNA: TGTGCCAGCAGCCAAGAAGGCGGGGGCAGACACTATGGCTACACCTTC
D gene: NA
J gene: TRBJ1-2
clone size: NA
V gene: TRBV4-2

CDR3 protein: CASSGQEKNTEAFF
CDR3 DNA: TGCGCCAGCAGCGGACAAGAAAAGAACACTGAAGCTTTCTTT
D gene: NA
J gene: TRBJ1-1
clone size: NA
V gene: TRBV5-1

CDR3 protein: CASSLDRWGEGTEAFF
CDR3 DNA: TGTGCCAGCAGTTTAGACAGGTGGGGTGAGGGCACTGAAGCTTTCTTT
D gene: NA
J gene: TRBJ1-1
clone size: NA
V gene: TRBV27